This record covers a single T cell receptor (beta chain). This clone occurred once. The antigen this receptor binds is unknown. Base-call qualities are not available, and no considerably larger clone is one nucleotide away. What the time point label conveys for this sample: baseline before oral tofacitinib. Lesional scalp punch biopsies and peripheral blood were obtained from alopecia areata patients. PBMCs were separated by density centrifugation and stained for CD3, CD4 and CD8, after which CD4+ and CD8+ T cells were sorted on a FACSAria. These data originate in a study of CD8+ T cells in alopecia areata (dated 2018 in TCRdb). With regard to the full study: Treated patients were enrolled in an open-label pilot trial of oral tofacitinib, 5 to 10 mg twice daily, for moderate-to-severe alopecia areata. Biopsies were taken from tofacitinib-treated patients at baseline and again at 4 and 24 weeks into treatment, and several of those patients also had a later scalp biopsy. Scalp clonality was compared across normal scalp (n=4), patchy alopecia areata scalp (n=8), and alopecia totalis/universalis scalp (n=8). RNA was obtained with the PAXgene miRNA kit for fixed scalp, the miRNeasy kit for PBMCs, and the RNeasy kit for mouse skin. Tofacitinib was given for 6 to 18 months, followed by 6 months of follow-up off drug to assess delayed response and recurrence. On the human side, TCRbeta sequencing was run on scalp tissue and on sorted CD4+ and CD8+ peripheral blood T cells from healthy controls and from alopecia areata patients with either patchy or totalis/universalis disease. TCRbeta CDR3 regions were amplified by immunoSEQ multiplex PCR with 35 Vbeta forward and 13 Jbeta reverse primers. To study T cell clonal expansion in alopecia areata, the researchers applied high-throughput TCRbeta sequencing to both the C3H/HeJ mouse model and human patients.

V is reduced by 2 bases and J by 1 base, leaving a spacing of 11 bases between them. CDR1 and CDR2 were assigned from the germline V gene as MNHEY and SVGAGI. Spanning cysteine to phenylalanine, the CDR3 consists of 15 amino acids. The retained sequence is limited to the CDR3, 45 bases, with the frame set at the first base. Receptor amplification or capture employed the immunoSEQ multiplex PCR assay. RNA was extracted from all samples and reverse transcribed into cDNA, which served as template for TCR sequencing. First-strand cDNA was synthesized with SuperScript III using a 2:1 mix of oligo-dT and random hexamers. Amplification bias was assessed with a synthetic immune receptor repertoire, and residual bias was removed computationally. Under the source paper's analysis protocol: Raw reads were preprocessed to remove errors, and CDR3 was defined according to IMGT conventions as the region from the conserved cysteine to phenylalanine. Clonality was computed as 1 minus the Shannon entropy, with the entropy normalized by log2 of the number of productive unique TCRs. CD4 or CD8 identity of scalp clones was inferred by cross-referencing scalp TCRbeta sequences with sorted blood CD4 and CD8 repertoires. TCRdb's version of the immuneACCESS table is confined to in-frame rearrangements and falls short of the full clone set. An unresolved V gene accounts for under half of the shortfall where checked; the remainder is of unknown origin. V, J and clone size reflect that table, while D and trimming were determined from the DNA. The sample table records fewer than 200,000 clones; 59% of these occur just once. About 14% of the sample is in the top ten clones.

Overall study results and their limits: Resident alphabeta T cells in normal human skin are also sequenced, complicating scalp TCR repertoire analysis, unlike mouse skin dominated by gammadelta T cells. Compared with normal scalp, lesional scalp had higher clonality and more expanded CD8+ clones, particularly in alopecia totalis/universalis, a pattern that suggests antigenic drive. Shared TCR sequences between patients were less evident than in mice, which may be partly attributable to HLA diversity in the patient population.

The sequencing here drew on CD4+ T cells sorted from blood, taken at week 0. The rearranged segments are TRBV6-5 and TRBJ2-5, with the D gene call left open. This clonotype was obtained from a human donor with alopecia areata. The sequenced DNA is TGTGCCAGCAGTTACCGGCAGCCCCTCCAAGAGACCCAGTACTTC. It encodes CASSYRQPLQETQYF.